A selection of T cell receptor beta chains follows, all from one sample in a study of radiation and T cells in renal cell carcinoma. Assay: immunoSEQ multiplex PCR; the TCRdb copy retains only in-frame clones and omits some. The sample carries about 140,000 clones, roughly 80% recorded once. The source material was blood, sampled from a patient whose treatment included radiotherapy and nephrectomy. The receptors were sampled from a woman between 45 and 60 years old with renal cell carcinoma. Each CDR3 is given with its conserved first and last residue.

j_call v_call cdr3_length cdr3_aa
TRBJ2-5 TRBV13 16 CASSTGLAGGRETQYF
TRBJ1-6 TRBV6-5 15 CASRDQGRDNSPLHF
TRBJ1-2 TRBV7-2 14 CASSLNGANYGYTF
TRBJ2-5 TRBV28 14 CASSRLGRGETQYF
TRBJ2-7 TRBV6-1 12 CASLDSLYEQYF
TRBJ1-5 TRBV19 14 CASQLMGGNQPQHF
TRBJ2-7 TRBV5-6 13 CASSFLSTYEQYF
TRBJ1-4 TRBV30 13 CACKGEGIPKLFF
TRBJ2-3 TRBV27 12 CASSLGRETQYF
TRBJ1-5 TRBV6-6 13 CASSQDSGQPQHF
TRBJ1-1 TRBV5-6 15 CASSLLRDRGTEAFF
TRBJ1-4 TRBV5-1 14 CASRPGGGTEKLFF
TRBJ2-1 TRBV9 15 CASSVLDSHYNEQFF
TRBJ2-5 TRBV19 17 CASSIDFRTGAQETQYF
TRBJ2-7 TRBV28 13 CASIGAGFYEQYF
TRBJ2-7 TRBV7-9 13 CASSSSPVWEQYF
TRBJ1-1 TRBV29-1 12 CSVEERNTEAFF
TRBJ1-1 TRBV18 13 CASSPVRDTVPVF
TRBJ1-2 TRBV2 13 CASSATTNYGYTF
TRBJ2-7 TRBV11-2 17 CASSLRRLAGGLHEQYF
TRBJ2-6 TRBV5-6 13 CASMNSGANVLTF
TRBJ1-1 TRBV7-2 12 CASSSPWYEAFF
TRBJ1-2 TRBV20-1 11 CSAGGGYGYTF
TRBJ2-7 TRBV25-1 18 CASSAAVGRLAGVYEQYF
TRBJ1-5 TRBV28 13 CASSLEVNQPQHF
TRBJ2-7 TRBV7-2 14 CASSLPTESYEQYF
TRBJ2-2 TRBV5-1 15 CASSPGTANTGELFF
TRBJ1-5 TRBV5-6 15 CASSSLSNPGEPQHF
TRBJ2-7 TRBV27 14 CASRPPDGLYEQYF
TRBJ1-1 TRBV9 15 CASSPSPRVSTEAFF
TRBJ2-7 TRBV11-2 14 CASSADRVAEEQYF
TRBJ2-5 TRBV6-5 16 CASSYSGRGRGETQYF
TRBJ2-5 TRBV28 14 CASSPGQGFGTQYF
TRBJ2-1 TRBV14 17 CASSQDGSGGAWYEQFF
TRBJ2-1 TRBV5-1 15 CASFSRLAGNNEQFF
TRBJ2-3 TRBV30 19 CAWSGTSGGVRTSTDTQYF
TRBJ1-2 TRBV14 15 CASSQALDRVSGYTF
TRBJ2-3 TRBV7-2 15 CASSSRWGGTDTQYF
TRBJ2-5 TRBV5-1 15 CASSPDSGSGETQYF
TRBJ1-5 TRBV19 13 CAVGQGGNQPQHF
TRBJ1-6 TRBV6-5 11 CASRENSPLHF
TRBJ1-1 TRBV5-4 12 CASSLKSTEAFF
TRBJ2-5 TRBV2 13 CASKSGGRETQYF
TRBJ2-7 TRBV4-3 15 CASSQDRGLDYEQYF
TRBJ2-4 TRBV28 15 CASSLPGGAKNIQYF
TRBJ2-2 TRBV5-4 16 CASSKDTYLITGELFF
TRBJ1-1 TRBV13 14 CASSLGRTELEAFF
TRBJ1-6 TRBV7-2 16 CASSSRWDRANSPLHF
TRBJ2-5 TRBV4-2 16 CASSQDPAGNQETQYF
TRBJ2-5 TRBV19 13 CASSWGGQETQYF
TRBJ1-2 TRBV28 13 CASSEQGAYGYTF
TRBJ1-3 TRBV7-2 15 CASSGQGGSGNTIYF
TRBJ2-3 TRBV9 15 CASSVGASSTDTQYF
TRBJ2-7 TRBV6-5 16 CASSWTSDTSSYEQYF
TRBJ2-7 TRBV7-3 12 CASGETTHEQYF
TRBJ2-1 TRBV28 16 CASSPELADLYNEQFF
TRBJ2-7 TRBV28 17 CASSEGGAGPSSYEQYF
TRBJ1-6 TRBV9 15 CASSVDGQGGSPLHF
TRBJ1-6 TRBV4-3 16 CASSQDRGVSNSPLHF
TRBJ1-4 TRBV5-1 14 CASSRDIEYEKLFF